This T cell receptor beta chain was sequenced during a study of CD8 T cells in ankylosing spondylitis. This clonotype was recorded at least ten times. Antigen: not known. CDR1 SGHAT and CDR2 FQNNGV come from the germline V gene. V lost 1 base and J 2 bases, leaving 7 bases between the germline ends. The CDR3 loop spans 14 amino acids. Findings and caveats of the study: Several highly homologous variants made up a TCR beta motif, and this motif appeared characteristic of ankylosing spondylitis blood. Reports of some motif variants in reactive arthritis synovial fluid and blood predate this one.

Quantitative 5'-RACE with molecular barcodes produced the TCR beta libraries. Each CDR3 protein gets one entry after TCRdb re-called the 5' RACE reads with MiXCR. The sample shows more than 150,000 distinct CDR3 sequences, approximately 18% of them seen only once. V gene TRBV11-2 combines with J gene TRBJ2-3; no firm D call. The sequencing sample was made of blood, either unsorted or a sorted T cell fraction (not recorded which). The TCR originated in a male donor aged 5-29 years with ankylosing spondylitis or in good health (not recorded which). The CDR3 spells CASSLGLSTDTQYF. The DNA for the CDR3 is TGTGCCAGCAGCTTAGGTCTATCCACAGATACGCAGTATTTT.